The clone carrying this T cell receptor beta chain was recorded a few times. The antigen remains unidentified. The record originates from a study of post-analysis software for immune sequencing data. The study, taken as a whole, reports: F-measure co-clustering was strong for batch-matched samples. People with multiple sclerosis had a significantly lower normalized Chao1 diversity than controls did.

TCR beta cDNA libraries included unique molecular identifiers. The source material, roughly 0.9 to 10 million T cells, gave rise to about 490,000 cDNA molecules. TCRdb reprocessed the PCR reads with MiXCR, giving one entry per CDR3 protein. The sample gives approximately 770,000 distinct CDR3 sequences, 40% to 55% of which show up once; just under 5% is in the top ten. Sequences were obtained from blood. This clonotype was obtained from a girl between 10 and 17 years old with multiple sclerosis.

The CDR3 DNA sequence: TGTGCCAGCAGTCCACTAGCGGGAGCGACGTTCCAAGAGACCCAGTACTTC. Translating it yields CASSPLAGATFQETQYF. The V gene is TRBV28, the J gene TRBJ2-5; TRBD2 agrees at 11 bases. This CDR3 spans 17 amino acids. After removal of 5 bases from V and 1 base from J, the junction contained 9 bases not matched to a gene. Germline loops: CDR1 MDHEN, CDR2 SYDVKM.